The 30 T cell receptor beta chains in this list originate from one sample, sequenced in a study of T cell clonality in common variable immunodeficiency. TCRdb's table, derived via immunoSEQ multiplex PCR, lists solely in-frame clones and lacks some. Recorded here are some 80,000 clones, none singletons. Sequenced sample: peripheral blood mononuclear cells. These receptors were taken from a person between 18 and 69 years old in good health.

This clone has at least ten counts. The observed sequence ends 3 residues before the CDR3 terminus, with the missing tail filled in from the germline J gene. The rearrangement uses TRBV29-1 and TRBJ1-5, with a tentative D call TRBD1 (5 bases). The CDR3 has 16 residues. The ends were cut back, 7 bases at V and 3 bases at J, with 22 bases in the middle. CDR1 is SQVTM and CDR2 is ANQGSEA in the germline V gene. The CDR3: CSAFSPTGDPNQPQHF. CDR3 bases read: TGCAGCGCTTTTTCCCCCACAGGAGACCCCAATCAGCCC. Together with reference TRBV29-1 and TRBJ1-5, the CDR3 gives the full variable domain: SAVISQKPSRDICQRGTSLTIQCQVDSQVTMMFWYRQQPGQSLTLIATANQGSEATYESGFVIDKFPISRPNLTFSTLTVSNMSPEDSSIYLCSAFSPTGDPNQPQHFGDGTRLSIL.

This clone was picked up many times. CDR3 region: CASSSVSSGQGIGELFF. CDR3 bases read: TGTGCCAGCAGCTCCGTTAGTTCGGGACAGGGGATCGGGGAG. This chain links TRBV7-6 with TRBJ2-2; TRBD1 aligns across 10 bases. The sequence runs out 3 residues before the end of the CDR3; the remainder is reconstructed from the germline J gene. CDR3 length: 17 amino acids. Per the germline V gene, CDR1 is SGHVS and CDR2 is FNYEAQ. V was clipped by 4 bases and J by 7 bases; unmatched bases: 12.

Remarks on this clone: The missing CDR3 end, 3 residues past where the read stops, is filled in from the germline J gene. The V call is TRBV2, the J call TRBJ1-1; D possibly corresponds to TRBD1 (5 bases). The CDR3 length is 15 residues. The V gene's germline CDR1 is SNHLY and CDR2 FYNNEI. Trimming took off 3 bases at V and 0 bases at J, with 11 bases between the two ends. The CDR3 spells CASSEQGLMNTEAFF. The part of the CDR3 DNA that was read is TGTGCCAGCAGTGAGCAGGGACTCATGAACACTGAA. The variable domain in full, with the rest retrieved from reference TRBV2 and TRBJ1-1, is EPEVTQTPSHQVTQMGQEVILRCVPISNHLYFYWYRQILGQKVEFLVSFYNNEISEKSEIFDDQFSVERPDGSNFTLKIRSTKLEDSAMYFCASSEQGLMNTEAFFGQGTRLTVV.

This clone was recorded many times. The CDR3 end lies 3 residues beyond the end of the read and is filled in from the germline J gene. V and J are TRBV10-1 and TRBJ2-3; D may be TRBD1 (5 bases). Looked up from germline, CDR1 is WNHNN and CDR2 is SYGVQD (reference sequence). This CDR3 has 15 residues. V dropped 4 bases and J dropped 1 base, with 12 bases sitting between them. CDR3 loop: CASSVKTGGTDTQYF. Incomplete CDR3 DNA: TGCGCCAGCAGTGTTAAAACAGGCGGCACAGATACG.

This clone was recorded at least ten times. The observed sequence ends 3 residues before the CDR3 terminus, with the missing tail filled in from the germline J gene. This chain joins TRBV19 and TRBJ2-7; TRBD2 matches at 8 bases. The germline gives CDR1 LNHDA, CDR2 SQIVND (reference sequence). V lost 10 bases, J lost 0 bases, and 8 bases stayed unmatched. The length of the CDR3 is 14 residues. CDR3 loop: CATTTSGSSYEQYF. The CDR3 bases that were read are TGTGCCACCACTACTAGCGGAAGCTCCTACGAG.

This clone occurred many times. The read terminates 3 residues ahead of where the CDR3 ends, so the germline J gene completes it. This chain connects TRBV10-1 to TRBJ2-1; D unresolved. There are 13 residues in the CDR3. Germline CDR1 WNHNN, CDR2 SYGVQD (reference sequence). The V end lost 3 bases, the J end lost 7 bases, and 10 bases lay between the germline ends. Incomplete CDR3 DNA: TGCGCCAGCAGTGACGCTAGTGGTAATGAG. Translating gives CASSDASGNE. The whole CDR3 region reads CASSDASGNEQFF.

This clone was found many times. CDR3 DNA, as far as it was read: TGTGCCAGCAGTCCGCCAGGGTTGAATGAG. As protein: CASSPPGLNE. The full CDR3 protein reads CASSPPGLNEQFF. This chain joins TRBV28 and TRBJ2-1, with a weak D call TRBD1 (5 bases). The CDR3 goes on 3 residues after the read ends, and that part is filled in from the germline J gene. Per germline, CDR1 MDHEN and CDR2 SYDVKM. V was clipped by 5 bases and J by 7 bases, with 12 bases between them. CDR3 length equals 13 residues.

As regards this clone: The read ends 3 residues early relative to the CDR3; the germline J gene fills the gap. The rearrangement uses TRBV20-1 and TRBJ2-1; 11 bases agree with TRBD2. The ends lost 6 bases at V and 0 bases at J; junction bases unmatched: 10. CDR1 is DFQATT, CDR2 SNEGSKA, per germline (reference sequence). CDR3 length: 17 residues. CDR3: CSARGLAGRSSYNEQFF. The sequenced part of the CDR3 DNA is TGCAGTGCCCGAGGACTAGCGGGCCGGAGCTCCTACAATGAG.

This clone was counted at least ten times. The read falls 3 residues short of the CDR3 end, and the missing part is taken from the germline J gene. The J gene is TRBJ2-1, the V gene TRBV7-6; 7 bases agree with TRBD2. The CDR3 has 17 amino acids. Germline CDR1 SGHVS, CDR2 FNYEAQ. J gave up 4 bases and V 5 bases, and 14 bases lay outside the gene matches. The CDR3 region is CASSSSPTGTTYNEQFF. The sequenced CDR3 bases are TGTGCCAGCAGCAGTAGCCCAACCGGGACTACATACAATGAG.

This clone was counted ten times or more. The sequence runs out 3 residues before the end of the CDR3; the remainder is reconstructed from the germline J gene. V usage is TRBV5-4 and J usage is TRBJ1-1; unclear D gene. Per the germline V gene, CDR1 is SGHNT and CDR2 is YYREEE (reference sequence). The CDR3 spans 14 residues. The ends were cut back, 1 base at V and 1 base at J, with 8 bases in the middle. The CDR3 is CASSLLPGNTEAFF. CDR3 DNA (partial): TGTGCCAGCAGCTTGTTACCGGGGAACACTGAA.

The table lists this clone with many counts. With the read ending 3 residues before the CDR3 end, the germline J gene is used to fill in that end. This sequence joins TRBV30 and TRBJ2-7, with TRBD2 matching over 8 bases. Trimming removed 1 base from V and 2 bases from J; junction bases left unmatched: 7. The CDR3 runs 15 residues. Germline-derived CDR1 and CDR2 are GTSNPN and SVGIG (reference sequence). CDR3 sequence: CAWSARLALPYEQYF. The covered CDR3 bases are TGTGCCTGGAGTGCCCGACTAGCGTTACCCTACGAG.

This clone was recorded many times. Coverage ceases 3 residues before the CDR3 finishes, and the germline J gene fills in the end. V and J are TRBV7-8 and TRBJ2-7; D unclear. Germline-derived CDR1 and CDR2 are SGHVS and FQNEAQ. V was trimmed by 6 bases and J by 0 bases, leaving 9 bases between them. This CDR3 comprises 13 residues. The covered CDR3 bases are TGTGCCAGCAGGTCCGCGCCCTCCTACGAG. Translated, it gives CASRSAPSYE. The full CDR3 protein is CASRSAPSYEQYF.

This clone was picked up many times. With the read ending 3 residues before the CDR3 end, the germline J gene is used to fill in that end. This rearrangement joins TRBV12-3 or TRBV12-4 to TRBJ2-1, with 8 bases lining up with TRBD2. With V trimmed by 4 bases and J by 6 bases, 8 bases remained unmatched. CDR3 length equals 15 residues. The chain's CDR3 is CASSWLAGESNEQFF. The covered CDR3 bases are TGTGCCAGCAGTTGGCTAGCGGGCGAATCCAATGAG.

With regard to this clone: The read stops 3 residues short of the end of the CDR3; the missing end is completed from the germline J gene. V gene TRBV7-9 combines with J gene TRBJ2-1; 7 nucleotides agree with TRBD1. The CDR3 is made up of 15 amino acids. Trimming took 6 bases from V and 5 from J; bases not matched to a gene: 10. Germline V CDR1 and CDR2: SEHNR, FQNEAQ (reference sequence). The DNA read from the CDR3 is TGTGCCAGCAGAAGAACCGGGACAGTAGACAATGAG. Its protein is CASRRTGTVDNE. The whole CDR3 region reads CASRRTGTVDNEQFF.

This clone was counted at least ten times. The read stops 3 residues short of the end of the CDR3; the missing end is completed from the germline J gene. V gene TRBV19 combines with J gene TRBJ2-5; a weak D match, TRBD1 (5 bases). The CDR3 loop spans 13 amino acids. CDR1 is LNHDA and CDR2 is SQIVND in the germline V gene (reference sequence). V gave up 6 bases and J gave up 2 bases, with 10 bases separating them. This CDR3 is CASSVGPQETQYF. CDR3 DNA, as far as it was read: TGTGCCAGTAGCGTGGGGCCGCAAGAGACC.

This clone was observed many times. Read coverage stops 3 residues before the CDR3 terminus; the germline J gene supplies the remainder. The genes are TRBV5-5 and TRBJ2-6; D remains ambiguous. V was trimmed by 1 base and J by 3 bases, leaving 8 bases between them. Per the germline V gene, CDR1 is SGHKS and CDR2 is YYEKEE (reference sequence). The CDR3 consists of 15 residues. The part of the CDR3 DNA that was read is TGTGCCAGCAGCTTGTCCCTCGGTGGGGCCAACGTC. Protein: CASSLSLGGANV. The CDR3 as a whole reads CASSLSLGGANVLTF.

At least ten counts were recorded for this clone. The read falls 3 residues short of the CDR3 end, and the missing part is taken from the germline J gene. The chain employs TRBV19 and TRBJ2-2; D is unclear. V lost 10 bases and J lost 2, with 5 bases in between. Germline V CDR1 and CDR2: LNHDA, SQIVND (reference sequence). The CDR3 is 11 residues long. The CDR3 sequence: CATVNTGELFF. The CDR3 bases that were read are TGTGCCACGGTTAACACCGGGGAG.

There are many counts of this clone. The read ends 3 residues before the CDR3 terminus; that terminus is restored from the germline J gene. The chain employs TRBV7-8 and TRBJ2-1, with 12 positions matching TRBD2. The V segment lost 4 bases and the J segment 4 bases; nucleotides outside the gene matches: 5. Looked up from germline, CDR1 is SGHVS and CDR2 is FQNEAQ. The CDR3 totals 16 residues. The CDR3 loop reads CASSSPGLAGYNEQFF. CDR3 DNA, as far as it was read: TGTGCCAGCAGCTCCCCGGGACTAGCGGGTTACAATGAG.

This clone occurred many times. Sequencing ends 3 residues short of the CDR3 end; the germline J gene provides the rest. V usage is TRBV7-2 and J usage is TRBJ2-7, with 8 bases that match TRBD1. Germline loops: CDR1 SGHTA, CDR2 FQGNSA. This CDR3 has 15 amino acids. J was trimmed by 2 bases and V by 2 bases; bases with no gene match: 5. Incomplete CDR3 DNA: TGTGCCAGCAGCTTAATTGGACAGGGACCCTACGAG. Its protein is CASSLIGQGPYE. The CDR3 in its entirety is CASSLIGQGPYEQYF.

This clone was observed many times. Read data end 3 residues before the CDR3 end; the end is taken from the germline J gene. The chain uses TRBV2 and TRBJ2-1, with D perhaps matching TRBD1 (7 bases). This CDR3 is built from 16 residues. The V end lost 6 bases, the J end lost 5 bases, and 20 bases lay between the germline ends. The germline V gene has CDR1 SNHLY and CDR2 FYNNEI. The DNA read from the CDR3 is TGTGCCAGCAGACCAAGAGGAACAGGGGAGGACAATGAG. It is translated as CASRPRGTGEDNE. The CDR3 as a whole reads CASRPRGTGEDNEQFF.

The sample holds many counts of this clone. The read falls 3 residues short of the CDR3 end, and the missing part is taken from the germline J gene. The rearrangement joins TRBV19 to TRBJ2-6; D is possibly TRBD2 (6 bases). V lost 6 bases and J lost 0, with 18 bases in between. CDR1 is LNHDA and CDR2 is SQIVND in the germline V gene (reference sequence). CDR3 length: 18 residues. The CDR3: CASSQPGRRVSGANVLTF. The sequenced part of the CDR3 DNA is TGTGCCAGTAGCCAACCAGGCAGGAGGGTCTCTGGGGCCAACGTC.

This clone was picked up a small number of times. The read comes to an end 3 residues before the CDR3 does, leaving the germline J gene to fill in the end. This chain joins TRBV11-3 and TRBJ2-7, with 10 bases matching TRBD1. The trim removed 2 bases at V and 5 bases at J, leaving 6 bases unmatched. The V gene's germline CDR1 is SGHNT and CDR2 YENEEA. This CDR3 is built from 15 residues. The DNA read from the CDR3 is TGTGCCAGCAGCTTAAGGGGCGGGACAGGGGACGAG. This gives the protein CASSLRGGTGDE. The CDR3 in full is CASSLRGGTGDEQYF.

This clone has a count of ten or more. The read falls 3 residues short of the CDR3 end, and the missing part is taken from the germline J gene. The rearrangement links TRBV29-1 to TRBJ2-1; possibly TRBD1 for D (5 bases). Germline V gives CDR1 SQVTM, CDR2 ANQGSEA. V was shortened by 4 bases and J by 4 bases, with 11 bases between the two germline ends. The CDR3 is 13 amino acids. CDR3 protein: CSVVSQVYNEQFF. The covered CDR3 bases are TGCAGCGTTGTTTCACAGGTGTACAATGAG.

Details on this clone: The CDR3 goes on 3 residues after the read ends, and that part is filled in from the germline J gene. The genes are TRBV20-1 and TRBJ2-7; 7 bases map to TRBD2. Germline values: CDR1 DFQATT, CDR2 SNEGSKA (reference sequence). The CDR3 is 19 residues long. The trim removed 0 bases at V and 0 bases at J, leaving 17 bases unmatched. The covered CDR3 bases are TGCAGTGCTAGAGATCCCGCGGGGAGGGCCGAGGCTTACTCCTACGAG. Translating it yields CSARDPAGRAEAYSYE. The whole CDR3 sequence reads CSARDPAGRAEAYSYEQYF.

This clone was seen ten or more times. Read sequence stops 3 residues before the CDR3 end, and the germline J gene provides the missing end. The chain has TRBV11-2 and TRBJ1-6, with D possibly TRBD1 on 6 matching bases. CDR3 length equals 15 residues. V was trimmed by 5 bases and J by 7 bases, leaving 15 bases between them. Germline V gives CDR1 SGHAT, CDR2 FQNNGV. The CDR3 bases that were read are TGTGCCAGCAGCGACAGGAGAAGGGGAAATTCACCC. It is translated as CASSDRRRGNSP. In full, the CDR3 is CASSDRRRGNSPLHF.

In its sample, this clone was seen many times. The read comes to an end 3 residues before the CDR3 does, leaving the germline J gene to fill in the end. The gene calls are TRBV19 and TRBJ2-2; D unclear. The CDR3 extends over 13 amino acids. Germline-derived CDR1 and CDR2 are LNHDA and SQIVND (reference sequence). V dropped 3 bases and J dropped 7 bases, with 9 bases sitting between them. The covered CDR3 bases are TGTGCCAGTAGTATCCAAGATAGCGGGGAG. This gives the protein CASSIQDSGE. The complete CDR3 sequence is CASSIQDSGELFF.

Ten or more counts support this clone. CDR3 DNA, as far as it was read: TGTGCCAGTAGTATAGCCCCCCGGGGACAGCCCTCCTACGAG. Translating it yields CASSIAPRGQPSYE. The CDR3 reads in full as CASSIAPRGQPSYEQYF. V usage is TRBV19 and J usage is TRBJ2-7, with 7 bases fitting TRBD1. Read coverage stops 3 residues before the CDR3 terminus; the germline J gene supplies the remainder. J gave up 0 bases and V 1 base, and 9 bases lay outside the gene matches. The CDR3 runs 17 residues. Germline V gene lookup returns CDR1 LNHDA and CDR2 SQIVND (reference sequence).

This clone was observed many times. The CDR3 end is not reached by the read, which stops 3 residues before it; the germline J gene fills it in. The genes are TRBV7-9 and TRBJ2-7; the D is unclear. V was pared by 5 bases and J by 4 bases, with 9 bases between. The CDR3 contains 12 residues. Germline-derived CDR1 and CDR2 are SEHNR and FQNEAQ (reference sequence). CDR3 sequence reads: CASSPRPYEQYF. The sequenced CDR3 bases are TGTGCCAGCAGCCCCCGTCCTTACGAG.

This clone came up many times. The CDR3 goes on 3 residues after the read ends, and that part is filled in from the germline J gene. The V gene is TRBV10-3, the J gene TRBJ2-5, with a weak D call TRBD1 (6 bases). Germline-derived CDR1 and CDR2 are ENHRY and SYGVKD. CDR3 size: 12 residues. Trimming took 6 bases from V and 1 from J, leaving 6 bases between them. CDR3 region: CAIRDSQETQYF. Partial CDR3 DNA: TGTGCCATCAGGGACAGCCAAGAGACC.

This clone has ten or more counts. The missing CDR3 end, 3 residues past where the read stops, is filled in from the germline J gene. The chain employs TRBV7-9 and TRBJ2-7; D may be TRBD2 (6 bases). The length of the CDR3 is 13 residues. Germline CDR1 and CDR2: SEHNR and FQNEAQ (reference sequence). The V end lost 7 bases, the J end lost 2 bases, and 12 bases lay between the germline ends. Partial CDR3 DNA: TGTGCCAGCACTGGGGGGTGGACCTACGAG. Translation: CASTGGWTYE. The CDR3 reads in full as CASTGGWTYEQYF.